The next 19 T cell receptor beta chains were all read from a single sample in a study of immune evolution from preneoplasia to lung adenocarcinoma (dated by TCRdb to 2020 to 2023). The library was made by the immunoSEQ multiplex PCR assay. The table was pulled from immuneACCESS by TCRdb, which kept in-frame rearrangements only. Such tables lose some clones; where checked, under half of the loss comes from unresolved V genes, and the rest has no known cause. This sample lists 6,600 or so clones; roughly 82% were detected once. The ten top clones hold roughly 6.5% of the sample. Material: FFPE lung adenocarcinoma in situ tissue. The cell subset or site label corresponds to: preinvasive adenocarcinoma in situ (AIS). These receptors came from a person aged 55-80 years with lung adenocarcinoma.

This clone was detected a few times. The CDR3 DNA reads as TGTGCCAGCAGCCCGGACGGAACCGCAACTAATGAAAAACTGTTTTTT. Translation gives CASSPDGTATNEKLFF. This chain links TRBV7-9 with TRBJ1-4; D remains ambiguous. This CDR3 spans 16 amino acids. Germline V gene data show CDR1 as SEHNR and CDR2 as FQNEAQ (reference sequence). V gave up 5 bases and J gave up 0 bases, with 13 bases separating them.

V usage is TRBV18 and J usage is TRBJ2-5; tentatively, D is TRBD1 (6 bases). Germline V CDR1 and CDR2: KGHSH, LQKENI. Trimming pared 3 bases from V and 4 bases from J, leaving 18 bases between. The CDR3 contains 16 residues. The CDR3: CASSPDSHVTGETQYF. The DNA for the CDR3 is TGTGCCAGCTCACCGGACAGTCACGTTACCGGAGAGACCCAGTACTTC.

This clone came up once. V gene TRBV10-3 combines with J gene TRBJ1-4; D is possibly TRBD1 (6 bases). Trimming took 6 bases from V and 8 from J, leaving 13 bases between them. This CDR3 has 13 residues. Germline lookup yields CDR1 ENHRY and CDR2 SYGVKD. This chain's CDR3 is CAISPRQEEKLFF. Here the CDR3 DNA reads TGTGCCATCAGCCCTCGACAGGAAGAAAAACTGTTTTTT.

This chain links TRBV27 with TRBJ2-7; tentatively, D is TRBD2 (5 bases). The CDR3 contains 13 residues. V lost 8 bases and J lost 1, with 12 bases in between. Germline V gene data show CDR1 as MNHEY and CDR2 as SMNVEV (reference sequence). CDR3 region: CASGRDVSYEQYF. CDR3 sequence (DNA): TGTGCCAGCGGCCGGGATGTTTCCTACGAGCAGTACTTC.

The chain joins TRBV19 to TRBJ1-1; TRBD1 agrees at 7 bases. V lost 10 bases, J lost 7 bases, and 12 bases stayed unmatched. Germline-derived CDR1 and CDR2 are LNHDA and SQIVND (reference sequence). The CDR3 has 13 amino acids. The CDR3 DNA is TGTGCCACCACCCAGGGGGGCCGGAGTGAAGCTTTCTTT. This gives the protein CATTQGGRSEAFF.

The rearrangement uses TRBV7-6 and TRBJ1-2; D unclear. The CDR3 consists of 13 residues. V gave up 1 base and J gave up 6 bases, with 9 bases separating them. The germline gives CDR1 SGHVS, CDR2 FNYEAQ. The CDR3 DNA sequence: TGTGCCAGCAGCTTAGATTTTAGGGATGGCTACACCTTC. Amino acids: CASSLDFRDGYTF.

V gene TRBV29-1 combines with J gene TRBJ2-5, with TRBD1 matching 7 bases. Germline assignment: CDR1 SQVTM and CDR2 ANQGSEA. J was trimmed by 5 bases and V by 5 bases; bases with no gene match: 5. This CDR3 has 12 residues. This CDR3 reads CSVQRGLETQYF. In DNA form, the CDR3 reads TGCAGCGTTCAAAGGGGGCTGGAGACCCAGTACTTC.

The chain is built from TRBV5-4 and TRBJ2-2; 10 positions match TRBD1. The germline CDR1 and CDR2 sequences are SGHNT and YYREEE (reference sequence). Trimming removed 0 bases from V and 6 bases from J; junction bases left unmatched: 2. The CDR3 is 15 residues long. CDR3 nucleotide sequence: TGTGCCAGCAGCTTGGGACAGGGGGCGGCCGGGGAGCTGTTTTTT. Its protein product is CASSLGQGAAGELFF.

This clone is a singleton in its sample. This chain connects TRBV7-3 to TRBJ2-2, with D unclear. Trimming removed 3 bases at V and 3 bases at J, with 5 bases between. Germline CDR1 is SGHTA and CDR2 is FQGTGA. This CDR3 has 13 residues. CDR3 in amino acids: CASSFADTGELFF. CDR3 sequence (DNA): TGTGCCAGCAGCTTTGCGGACACCGGGGAGCTGTTTTTT.

The CDR3 DNA is TGTGCCAGTAGGGAAAGAAGAGATACGCAGTATTTT. Translating it yields CASRERRDTQYF. The rearrangement uses TRBV19 and TRBJ2-3; D gene unclear. CDR1 is LNHDA, CDR2 SQIVND, per germline (reference sequence). The CDR3 has 12 amino acids. V lost 6 bases, J lost 5 bases, and 9 bases lay in between. Complete variable domain (other parts from reference TRBV19 and TRBJ2-3): DGGITQSPKYLFRKEGQNVTLSCEQNLNHDAMYWYRQDPGQGLRLIYYSQIVNDFQKGDIAEGYSVSREKKESFPLTVTSAQKNPTAFYLCASRERRDTQYFGPGTRLTVL.

The V call is TRBV9, the J call TRBJ2-3; 12 nucleotides align to TRBD2. CDR3 length equals 17 residues. The germline V gene has CDR1 SGDLS and CDR2 YYNGEE. The V segment lost 4 bases and the J segment 10 bases; nucleotides outside the gene matches: 16. The DNA of the CDR3 is TGTGCCAGCAGCCCCGGTGGTGCTAGCGGGGGGGTGTCGTCGCAGTATTTT. Residues: CASSPGGASGGVSSQYF.

V and J are TRBV23-1 and TRBJ2-1, with D unclear. TRBV23-1 is noted as an ORF with a role that remains uncertain. Trimming cost V 7 bases and J 8 bases, with 27 bases left between them. This CDR3 region has 17 residues. The CDR3 loop reads CASKIFKGLKLWDEQFF. DNA of the CDR3: TGCGCCAGCAAAATATTCAAAGGGCTAAAGCTTTGGGATGAGCAGTTCTTC.

In this sample, this clone turned up a few times. The chain carries TRBV2 and TRBJ2-3; D could derive from TRBD1 or TRBD2 (5 bases each). The V and J ends lost 6 bases and 0 bases respectively, with 7 bases between them. CDR3 size: 13 residues. Germline assignment: CDR1 SNHLY and CDR2 FYNNEI. The CDR3, as DNA: TGTGCCAGCAGGGGACCGAGCACAGATACGCAGTATTTT. Translating it yields CASRGPSTDTQYF.

The V gene is TRBV6-6, the J gene TRBJ1-2; 7 bases agree with TRBD1. The length of the CDR3 is 16 residues. Germline V lookup: CDR1 MNHNY, CDR2 SVGAGI (reference sequence). V lost 0 bases and J lost 4; bases outside the gene matches: 8. CDR3 nucleotide sequence: TGTGCCAGCAGTTACTCAGAACAGGGGAAAGGCTATGGCTACACCTTC. Its protein product is CASSYSEQGKGYGYTF.

This clone was counted between two and nine times. The chain has TRBV19 and TRBJ2-7; D ambiguous. With 5 bases removed from V and 3 bases from J, the gap between germline ends came to 14 bases. The CDR3 consists of 14 residues. From germline, CDR1 is LNHDA and CDR2 SQIVND (reference sequence). The CDR3 loop reads CASSPRLGLYEQYF. The DNA of the CDR3 is TGTGCCAGTAGTCCCCGGCTCGGCCTCTACGAGCAGTACTTC.

This chain links TRBV19 with TRBJ1-5; possibly TRBD1 for D (6 bases). Germline loops: CDR1 LNHDA, CDR2 SQIVND (reference sequence). The V end lost 4 bases, the J end lost 6 bases, and 10 bases lay between the germline ends. The CDR3 is 13 residues long. The CDR3 DNA is TGTGCCAGTAGTACCATGACAGGTCAGCCCCAGCATTTT. The encoded protein is CASSTMTGQPQHF.

This sequence joins TRBV7-2 and TRBJ1-4; D gene ambiguous. Germline V gives CDR1 SGHTA, CDR2 FQGNSA. CDR3 size: 14 residues. Trimming shortened V by 2 bases and J by 7 bases, and 11 bases separated the two germline ends. This CDR3 reads CASSLNSGSEKLFF. CDR3 nucleotides: TGTGCCAGCAGCTTAAATTCGGGGTCTGAAAAACTGTTTTTT.

The chain employs TRBV11-3 and TRBJ2-5, with D hard to call. Germline CDR1 SGHNT, CDR2 YENEEA. Trimming took off 2 bases at V and 2 bases at J, with 9 bases between the two ends. The CDR3 consists of 14 residues. The CDR3 region has the DNA TGTGCCAGCAGCTTAAACGGCCCACAAGAGACCCAGTACTTC. This gives the protein CASSLNGPQETQYF.

This rearrangement joins TRBV27 to TRBJ1-5; D is uncertain. Looked up from germline, CDR1 is MNHEY and CDR2 is SMNVEV (reference sequence). Trimming cost V 4 bases and J 9 bases, with 10 bases left between them. CDR3 size: 12 residues. The CDR3 sequence: CASSSGGGPQHF. CDR3 DNA: TGTGCCAGCAGTTCGGGCGGCGGGCCCCAGCATTTT.